This T cell receptor beta chain emerged from a study of identical twins. Overall study findings and caveats: Zero-insertion analyses might be partly confounded by invariant T cells like MAIT and iNKT. It was out-of-frame TCR alpha sharing in monozygotic twins that models underestimated.

Germline CDR1 reads MDHEN; CDR2 reads SYDVKM. The CDR3 runs 17 residues. Unmatched junction bases numbered 16, after V lost 7 bases and J lost 4 bases. There are many counts of this clonotype. The antigen is unknown. Carrying unique molecular identifiers, the cDNA also gained a universal primer site through template switching. TCRdb reprocessed the 5' RACE reads with MiXCR, giving one entry per CDR3 protein. The repertoire has around 570,000 distinct CDR3 sequences, approximately 9.6% of them found once; the top ten carry 3%. The sample was also linked to a second study, of yellow fever vaccine responses in identical twins.

The sequencing sample was made of PBMCs. This TCR was recovered from a young woman in good health. This rearrangement joins TRBV28 to TRBJ1-2, with 9 bases fitting TRBD1. Here the CDR3 DNA reads TGTGCCAGCATCGCCCCGGGACAGGGTCCCGGCGCCTATGGCTACACCTTC. Encoded protein: CASIAPGQGPGAYGYTF.